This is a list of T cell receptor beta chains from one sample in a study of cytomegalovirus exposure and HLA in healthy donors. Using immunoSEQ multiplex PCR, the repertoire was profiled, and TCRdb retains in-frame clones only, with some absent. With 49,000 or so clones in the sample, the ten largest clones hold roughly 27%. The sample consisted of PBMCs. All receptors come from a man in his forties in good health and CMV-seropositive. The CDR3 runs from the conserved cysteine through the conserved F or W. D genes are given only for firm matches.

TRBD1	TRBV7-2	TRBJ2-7	CASNIVQGAHHEQYF	TGTGCCAGCAACATAGTACAGGGGGCGCACCACGAGCAGTACTTC
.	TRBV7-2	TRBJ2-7	CASSPPAPYEQYF	TGTGCCAGCAGCCCCCCCGCGCCTTACGAGCAGTACTTC
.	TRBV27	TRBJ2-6	CASSLLPGGANVLTF	TGTGCCAGCAGTTTATTACCGGGGGGGGCCAACGTCCTGACTTTC
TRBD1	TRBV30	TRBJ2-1	CAWSTQTGGGFF	TGTGCCTGGAGTACCCAGACAGGGGGCGGGTTCTTC
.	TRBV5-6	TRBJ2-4	CASSLLWLAKNIQYF	TGTGCCAGCAGCCTGTTGTGGCTAGCCAAAAACATTCAGTACTTC
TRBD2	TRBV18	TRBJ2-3	CASSLAGSTDTQYF	TGTGCCAGCTCTCTAGCGGGGAGCACAGATACGCAGTATTTT
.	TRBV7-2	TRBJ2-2	CASSSPRGGNTGELFF	TGTGCCAGCAGTTCACCCCGGGGAGGGAACACCGGGGAGCTGTTTTTT
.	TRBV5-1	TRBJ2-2	CASSLKEAITGELFF	TGCGCCAGCAGCTTGAAGGAGGCGATCACCGGGGAGCTGTTTTTT
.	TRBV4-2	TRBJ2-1	CASSQDRRTTDEQFF	TGTGCCAGCAGCCAAGATCGAAGAACCACGGATGAGCAGTTCTTC
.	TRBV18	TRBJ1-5	CASSPGSERAQPQHF	TGTGCCAGCTCACCTGGGTCAGAGAGGGCCCAGCCCCAGCATTTT
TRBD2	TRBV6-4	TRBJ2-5	CASSGAGASGMGETQYF	TGTGCCAGCAGTGGAGCAGGAGCTAGCGGAATGGGGGAGACCCAGTACTTC
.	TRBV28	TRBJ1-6	CASTPGHTNSPLHF	TGTGCCAGCACCCCGGGACACACTAATTCACCCCTCCACTTT
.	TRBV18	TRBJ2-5	CASSPLPQETQYF	TGTGCCAGCTCACCACTCCCTCAAGAGACCCAGTACTTC
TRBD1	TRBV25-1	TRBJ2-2	CASSGAGQGFTGELFF	TGTGCCAGCAGCGGGGCGGGACAGGGGTTCACCGGGGAGCTGTTTTTT
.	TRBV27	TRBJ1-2	CASSVGGRGPYTF	TGTGCCAGCAGTGTAGGGGGGAGGGGCCCCTACACCTTC
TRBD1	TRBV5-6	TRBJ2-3	CASSWTGGAGVGDTQYF	TGTGCCAGCAGCTGGACAGGGGGCGCCGGGGTGGGAGATACGCAGTATTTT
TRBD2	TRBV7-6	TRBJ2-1	CASSFRASGYNEQFF	TGTGCCAGCAGCTTCAGGGCTAGCGGATACAATGAGCAGTTCTTC
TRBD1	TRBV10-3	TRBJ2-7	CAISEPLAWTGGFEQYF	TGTGCCATCAGTGAGCCTTTAGCGTGGACAGGGGGCTTCGAGCAGTACTTC
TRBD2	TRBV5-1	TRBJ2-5	CASSTSGSRETQYF	TGCGCCAGCTCAACTAGCGGGAGTCGGGAGACCCAGTACTTC
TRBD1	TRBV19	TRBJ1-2	CASSTGTGDGYTF	TGTGCCAGTAGTACAGGGACAGGGGATGGCTACACCTTC
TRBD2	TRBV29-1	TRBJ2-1	CSVGLAGNNEQFF	TGCAGCGTTGGTCTAGCGGGGAACAATGAGCAGTTCTTC
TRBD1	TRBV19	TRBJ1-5	CASSVSGTGVDSNQPQHF	TGTGCCAGTAGTGTCTCCGGGACAGGGGTCGATAGCAATCAGCCCCAGCATTTT
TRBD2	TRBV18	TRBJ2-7	CASSPPGLAEAYEQYF	TGTGCCAGCTCACCACCGGGACTAGCGGAGGCCTACGAGCAGTACTTC
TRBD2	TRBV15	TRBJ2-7	CATSRRTSGINEQYF	TGTGCCACCAGCAGAAGGACTAGCGGGATCAACGAGCAGTACTTC
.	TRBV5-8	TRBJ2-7	CASSSAAREQYF	TGTGCCAGCAGCTCGGCAGCGCGCGAGCAGTACTTC
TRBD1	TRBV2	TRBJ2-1	CASRAGQGARNEQFF	TGTGCCAGCAGAGCGGGACAGGGGGCGAGGAATGAGCAGTTCTTC
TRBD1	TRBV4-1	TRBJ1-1	CASSQADREATEAFF	TGCGCCAGCAGCCAAGCGGACAGGGAGGCGACTGAAGCTTTCTTT
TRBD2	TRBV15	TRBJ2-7	CATSREGGGVYEQYF	TGTGCCACCAGCAGAGAAGGCGGGGGGGTCTACGAGCAGTACTTC
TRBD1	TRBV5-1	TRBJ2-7	CASSLAGGVYEQYF	TGCGCCAGCAGCTTGGCAGGGGGAGTCTACGAGCAGTACTTC
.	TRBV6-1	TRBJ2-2	CASSRLLDTGELFF	TGTGCCAGCAGTCGCCTACTAGACACCGGGGAGCTGTTTTTT
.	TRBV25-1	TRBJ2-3	CASSSKRRSTDTQYF	TGTGCCAGCAGTTCGAAACGCAGGAGCACAGATACGCAGTATTTT
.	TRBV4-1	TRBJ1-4	CASSQDGGADEKLFF	TGCGCCAGCAGCCAAGATGGGGGGGCGGATGAAAAACTGTTTTTT
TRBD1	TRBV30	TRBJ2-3	CAWSVQQGVFDTQYF	TGTGCCTGGAGTGTACAACAGGGGGTCTTTGATACGCAGTATTTT
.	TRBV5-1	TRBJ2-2	CASSLGDSGETGELFF	TGCGCCAGCAGCTTGGGAGACTCGGGGGAGACCGGGGAGCTGTTTTTT
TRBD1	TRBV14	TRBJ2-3	CASSRQGFDTQYF	TGTGCCAGCAGCCGACAGGGCTTTGATACGCAGTATTTT
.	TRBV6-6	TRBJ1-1	CASREGGHPRF	TGTGCCAGCAGGGAAGGGGGTCACCCGCGGTTT
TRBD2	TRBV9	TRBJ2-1	CASSRAGGTGNEQFF	TGTGCCAGCAGCCGAGCGGGGGGTACAGGCAATGAGCAGTTCTTC
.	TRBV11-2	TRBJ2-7	CASLLGGSIGGEQYF	TGTGCCAGCCTTTTGGGTGGCAGTATCGGCGGCGAGCAGTACTTC
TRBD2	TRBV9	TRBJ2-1	CASESGTGYNEQFF	TGTGCCAGCGAGAGCGGGACGGGATACAATGAGCAGTTCTTC
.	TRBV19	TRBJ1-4	CASSNRVPSVELFF	TGTGCCAGTAGTAACAGGGTCCCCTCCGTGGAACTGTTTTTT
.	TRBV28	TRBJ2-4	CASRPQGTQNIQYF	TGTGCCAGCAGACCCCAGGGGACCCAAAACATTCAGTACTTC
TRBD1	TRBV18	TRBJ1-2	CASTGTGGKDGYTF	TGTGCCAGCACTGGGACAGGGGGAAAGGATGGCTACACCTTC
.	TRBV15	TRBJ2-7	CATSRDSGQLYEQYF	TGTGCCACCAGCAGAGATTCTGGACAGCTCTACGAGCAGTACTTC
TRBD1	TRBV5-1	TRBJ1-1	CASSGGQGANTEAFF	TGCGCCAGCAGCGGAGGACAGGGGGCGAACACTGAAGCTTTCTTT
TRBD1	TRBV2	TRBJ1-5	CASSGWGQGNQPQHF	TGTGCCAGCAGTGGTTGGGGACAGGGCAATCAGCCCCAGCATTTT
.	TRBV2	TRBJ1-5	CASRFHEEQPQHF	TGTGCCAGCAGATTTCATGAAGAGCAGCCCCAGCATTTT